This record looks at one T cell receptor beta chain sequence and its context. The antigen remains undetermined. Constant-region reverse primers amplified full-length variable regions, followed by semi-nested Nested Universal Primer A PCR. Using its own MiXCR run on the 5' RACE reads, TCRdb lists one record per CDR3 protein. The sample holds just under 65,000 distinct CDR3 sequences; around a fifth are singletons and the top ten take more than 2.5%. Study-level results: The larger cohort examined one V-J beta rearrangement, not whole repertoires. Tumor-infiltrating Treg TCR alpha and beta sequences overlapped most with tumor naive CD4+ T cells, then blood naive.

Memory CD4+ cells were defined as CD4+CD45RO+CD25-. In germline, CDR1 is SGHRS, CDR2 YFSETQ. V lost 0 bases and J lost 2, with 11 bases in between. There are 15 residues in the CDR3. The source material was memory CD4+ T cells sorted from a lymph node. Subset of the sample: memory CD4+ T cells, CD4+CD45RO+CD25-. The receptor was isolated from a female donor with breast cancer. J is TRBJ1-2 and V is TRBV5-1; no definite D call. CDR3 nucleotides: TGCGCCAGCAGCTTGGAGGGCACACGCAACTATGGCTACACCTTC. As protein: CASSLEGTRNYGYTF.